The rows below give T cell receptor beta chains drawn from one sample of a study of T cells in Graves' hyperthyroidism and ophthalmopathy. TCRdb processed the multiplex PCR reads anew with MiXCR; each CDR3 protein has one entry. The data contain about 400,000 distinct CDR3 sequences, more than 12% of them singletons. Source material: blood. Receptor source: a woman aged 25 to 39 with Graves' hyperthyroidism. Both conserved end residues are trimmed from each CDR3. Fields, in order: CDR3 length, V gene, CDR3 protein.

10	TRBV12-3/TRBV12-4	ASSPQIGTQY
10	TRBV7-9	ASSPNNHEQF
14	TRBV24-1	ATSGHATGVQETQY
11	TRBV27	ASRDFLTDTQY
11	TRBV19	ASSAQGDYGYT
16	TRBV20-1	SARDYSKGSGRFNEQY
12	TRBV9	ASNVAAGVDTQY
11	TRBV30	AWSAGPDSPLH
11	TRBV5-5	ASSLMKGNTIY
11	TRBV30	AWSSGTHNEQF
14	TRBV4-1	ASSRGLPAVGEKLF
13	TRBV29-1	SVDPLGARANVLT
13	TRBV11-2	ASSLEWTENTEAF
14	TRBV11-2	ASSRRERVNTDTQY
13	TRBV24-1	ATSDSLGDNQPQH
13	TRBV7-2	ASSLSQGALNEQF
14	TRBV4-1	ASSQDRVGETGELF
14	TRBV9	ASSVDWWESKDTQY